The following is a T cell receptor (beta chain) sequence with its context. The target antigen is unknown. Via MiXCR, TCRdb re-called the 5' RACE reads, giving one row per CDR3 protein. The sample holds about 430,000 distinct CDR3 sequences, roughly a sixth seen once. J gave up 8 bases and V 3 bases, and 6 bases lay outside the gene matches. Germline V lookup: CDR1 MGHRA, CDR2 YSYEKL. The CDR3 covers 13 residues. This record comes from a study of T cells after yellow fever vaccination. General study results and limits: Shared CD4/CD8 clonotypes were a small share, likely from convergent recombination. Bulk-population clonotypes that are abundant could appear as contaminants in FACS-sorted repertoires.

The sequences come from PBMCs, collected before the yellow fever booster vaccination. V is TRBV4-1 and J is TRBJ2-7, with 8 bases that match TRBD1. This TCR was sampled from a young man who received the YFV17D yellow fever vaccine. CDR3 in DNA: TGCGCCAGCAGCCAGGGACAGGCAACGCAGCAGTACTTC. Translated, it gives CASSQGQATQQYF.